The 10 T cell receptor beta chains given below trace back to one sample, sequenced in a study of OX40 agonist ivuxolimab in advanced cancers. Data came from immunoSEQ multiplex PCR; TCRdb stores just in-frame clones and leaves some out. The table has about 26,000 clones, approximately 89% seen once; the top ten hold 30% to 35%. Sequences were derived from CD4+ or CD8+ T cells sorted from blood, sampled in a trial of the OX40 agonist ivuxolimab. These receptors came from an adult with an advanced solid tumor such as melanoma, head and neck, liver or kidney cancer.

The chain is built from TRBV11-3 and TRBJ1-6; D is perhaps TRBD1 (5 bases). Looked up from germline, CDR1 is SGHNT and CDR2 is YENEEA. This CDR3 spans 17 amino acids. Trimming cost V 3 bases and J 0 bases, with 12 bases left between them. CDR3 residues: CASSFDSLSSYNSPLHF. The CDR3 region has the DNA TGTGCCAGCAGCTTCGACAGCTTGAGCTCCTATAATTCACCCCTCCACTTT.

This clone has more than one count but fewer than ten. The V call is TRBV4-3, the J call TRBJ2-1; no clear D. V shed 1 base and J shed 4 bases, with 11 bases lying between them. The CDR3 loop spans 15 amino acids. In germline, CDR1 is LGHNA, CDR2 YSLEER. CDR3 sequence reads: CASSQGTSIYNEQFF. The CDR3 bases are TGCGCCAGCAGCCAAGGGACCTCAATTTACAATGAGCAGTTCTTC.

The V and J genes are TRBV10-3 and TRBJ2-7; unclear D gene. This CDR3 is 12 amino acids long. Between the trimmed V and J ends, which lost 8 bases and 5 bases, there was a span of 13 bases. From germline, CDR1 is ENHRY and CDR2 SYGVKD. CDR3 DNA: TGTGCCATCTCAGATATGGCCGACGAGCAGTACTTC. Protein sequence: CAISDMADEQYF.

This rearrangement joins TRBV2 to TRBJ2-1, with TRBD1 matching over 8 bases. The CDR3 covers 15 residues. CDR1 and CDR2 (germline): SNHLY, FYNNEI. V was pared by 6 bases and J by 5 bases, with 9 bases of the junction left unmatched. The chain's CDR3 is CASSGGTGIDNEQFF. CDR3 bases: TGTGCCAGCAGCGGCGGGACAGGAATAGACAATGAGCAGTTCTTC.

Turning to this clone: This sample includes further DNA sequences coding for the same CDR3. The rearrangement joins TRBV7-9 to TRBJ1-4, with D tentatively TRBD1 (5 bases). The CDR3 spans 14 residues. The germline CDR1 and CDR2 sequences are SEHNR and FQNEAQ (reference sequence). The germline V and J ends were trimmed by 5 bases and 5 bases, with 12 bases remaining between them. As DNA, the CDR3 is TGTGCCAGCAGCCCGATGGGGGGAAATGAAAAACTGTTTTTT. Translated, it gives CASSPMGGNEKLFF.

J is TRBJ2-1 and V is TRBV7-9, with a weak D call TRBD1 (5 bases). The CDR3 is 15 amino acids. V was clipped by 3 bases and J by 3 bases, with 12 bases between them. Per the germline V gene, CDR1 is SEHNR and CDR2 is FQNEAQ (reference sequence). In nucleotides, the CDR3 is TGTGCCAGCAGCTTCGGACAAGGTGGCTACAATGAGCAGTTCTTC. Encoded protein: CASSFGQGGYNEQFF.

The gene calls are TRBV11-2 and TRBJ2-3, with TRBD2 identical over 8 bases. Germline V lookup: CDR1 SGHAT, CDR2 FQNNGV. This CDR3 region has 16 residues. Losses at the gene ends were 1 base for V and 3 bases for J; bases not matched to a gene: 6. CDR3 bases: TGTGCCAGCAGCTTAGTTAGCGGGGCGGTAACAGATACGCAGTATTTT. Amino acid sequence: CASSLVSGAVTDTQYF.

This sequence joins TRBV9 and TRBJ1-5; D remains ambiguous. Trimming stripped 2 bases from V and 4 bases from J, with 7 bases between. The CDR3 contains 13 residues. Germline CDR1 SGDLS, CDR2 YYNGEE. CDR3 loop: CASSVAGNQPQHF. The CDR3 nucleotides read TGTGCCAGCAGCGTGGCGGGGAATCAGCCCCAGCATTTT.

The J gene is TRBJ2-7, the V gene TRBV5-8; a possible D gene is TRBD2 (5 bases). Germline CDR1 SGHTS, CDR2 YDEGEE. This CDR3 comprises 14 residues. V was trimmed by 7 bases and J by 3 bases, leaving 17 bases between them. The CDR3 protein is CASFPQDGGYEQYF. The CDR3 nucleotides are TGTGCCAGCTTTCCCCAGGACGGAGGCTACGAGCAGTACTTC.

V and J are TRBV6-5 and TRBJ2-1; TRBD2 matches 11 bases. The J segment lost 6 bases and the V segment lost 6 bases, leaving 7 bases of the junction unmatched. Germline CDR1 reads MNHEY; CDR2 reads SVGAGI. This CDR3 region has 15 residues. Written as DNA, the CDR3 is TGTGCCAGCAGATTGGGACTAGCGGAGATCAATGAGCAGTTCTTC. It encodes CASRLGLAEINEQFF.